These T cell receptor beta chains were read from a single sample in a study of cytomegalovirus exposure and HLA in healthy donors. Sequencing was performed with immunoSEQ multiplex PCR; in TCRdb, only in-frame clones are kept and a portion is missing. Of some 200,000 clones in the sample, more than 65% were seen once. Sequencing used PBMCs. The receptor set was obtained from a woman in her 30s in good health and CMV-seronegative. Each CDR3 is given with its conserved first and last residue. The order of the fields is CDR3 protein, CDR3 DNA, D gene, V gene, CDR3 length, clone size, J gene. D genes are given only for firm matches. Rows may omit the clone size; those that give it use once, few, many or a size class.

CDR3aa: CASSQDQGGGTDTQYF
CDR3nt: TGCGCCAGCAGCCAAGACCAGGGGGGAGGAACAGATACGCAGTATTTT
d_gene: -
v_gene: TRBV4-3
len: 16
abundance: -
j_gene: TRBJ2-3

CDR3aa: CASSQGRAGQETQYF
CDR3nt: TGCGCCAGCAGCCAAGGGAGGGCTGGCCAAGAGACCCAGTACTTC
d_gene: -
v_gene: TRBV4-1
len: 15
abundance: -
j_gene: TRBJ2-5

CDR3aa: CASSGGGGNTEAFF
CDR3nt: TGTGCCAGCTCCGGTGGGGGGGGGAACACTGAAGCTTTCTTT
d_gene: -
v_gene: TRBV18
len: 14
abundance: -
j_gene: TRBJ1-1

CDR3aa: CASSQDHERLATLNEQFF
CDR3nt: TGCGCCAGCAGCCAAGATCACGAGAGACTAGCGACTCTCAATGAGCAGTTCTTC
d_gene: TRBD2
v_gene: TRBV4-3
len: 18
abundance: -
j_gene: TRBJ2-1

CDR3aa: CASSLGDYGYTF
CDR3nt: TGCGCCAGCAGCTTGGGCGACTATGGCTACACCTTC
d_gene: -
v_gene: TRBV4-1
len: 12
abundance: few
j_gene: TRBJ1-2

CDR3aa: CASSTRDSPGAFF
CDR3nt: TGTGCCAGTAGTACGCGGGACTCCCCAGGAGCTTTCTTT
d_gene: -
v_gene: TRBV19
len: 13
abundance: -
j_gene: TRBJ1-1

CDR3aa: CASSPGTRLLYEQYF
CDR3nt: TGTGCCAGCTCACCCGGGACTAGACTTTTATACGAGCAGTACTTC
d_gene: TRBD2
v_gene: TRBV18
len: 15
abundance: -
j_gene: TRBJ2-7

CDR3aa: CASTSLALETQYF
CDR3nt: TGTGCCAGCACTTCACTAGCGCTAGAGACCCAGTACTTC
d_gene: TRBD2
v_gene: TRBV6-1
len: 13
abundance: few
j_gene: TRBJ2-5

CDR3aa: CASSVGRGGQVNTEAFF
CDR3nt: TGTGCCAGCAGCGTAGGTAGGGGAGGACAGGTGAACACTGAAGCTTTCTTT
d_gene: TRBD1
v_gene: TRBV9
len: 17
abundance: medium-sized
j_gene: TRBJ1-1

CDR3aa: CASNRGIAGGAGANVLTF
CDR3nt: TGTGCCAGCAATCGGGGGATAGCGGGAGGTGCTGGGGCCAACGTCCTGACTTTC
d_gene: TRBD2
v_gene: TRBV2
len: 18
abundance: -
j_gene: TRBJ2-6

CDR3aa: CASSYGQGNTEAFF
CDR3nt: TGTGCCAGCAGTTACGGACAGGGGAACACTGAAGCTTTCTTT
d_gene: TRBD1
v_gene: TRBV27
len: 14
abundance: -
j_gene: TRBJ1-1

CDR3aa: CASSLRQGNQPQHF
CDR3nt: TGTGCCAGCAGTTTAAGGCAGGGGAATCAGCCCCAGCATTTT
d_gene: -
v_gene: TRBV27
len: 14
abundance: -
j_gene: TRBJ1-5

CDR3aa: CASSLGGGAYNEQFF
CDR3nt: TGTGCCAGCAGCTTAGGAGGGGGCGCCTACAATGAGCAGTTCTTC
d_gene: TRBD1
v_gene: TRBV7-6
len: 15
abundance: -
j_gene: TRBJ2-1

CDR3aa: CASSFSARETGELFF
CDR3nt: TGTGCCAGCAGCTTTTCAGCCCGGGAAACCGGGGAGCTGTTTTTT
d_gene: -
v_gene: TRBV7-2
len: 15
abundance: once
j_gene: TRBJ2-2

CDR3aa: CASSLIGGSANYGYTF
CDR3nt: TGCGCCAGCAGCTTGATCGGGGGATCGGCTAACTATGGCTACACCTTC
d_gene: -
v_gene: TRBV5-1
len: 16
abundance: -
j_gene: TRBJ1-2

CDR3aa: CASSLLPGGQQAFF
CDR3nt: TGTGCCAGCAGCTTGCTGCCAGGGGGCCAACAAGCTTTCTTT
d_gene: TRBD1
v_gene: TRBV7-9
len: 14
abundance: once
j_gene: TRBJ1-1

CDR3aa: CASRYASGQGSYNEQFF
CDR3nt: TGTGCCAGCAGATACGCCTCGGGACAGGGCTCCTACAATGAGCAGTTCTTC
d_gene: TRBD1
v_gene: TRBV7-2
len: 17
abundance: -
j_gene: TRBJ2-1

CDR3aa: CASSISGYGYTF
CDR3nt: TGTGCCAGTAGTATAAGCGGGTATGGCTACACCTTC
d_gene: -
v_gene: TRBV19
len: 12
abundance: -
j_gene: TRBJ1-2

CDR3aa: CASSYSFRGGNTIYF
CDR3nt: TGTGCCAGCAGTTACTCGTTCCGAGGAGGAAACACCATATATTTT
d_gene: -
v_gene: TRBV6-5
len: 15
abundance: -
j_gene: TRBJ1-3

CDR3aa: CASNNVLGVDTQYF
CDR3nt: TGTGCCAGTAACAACGTACTAGGAGTAGATACGCAGTATTTT
d_gene: -
v_gene: TRBV19
len: 14
abundance: -
j_gene: TRBJ2-3

CDR3aa: CASSHNPDSFLRGYEQYF
CDR3nt: TGTGCCAGCAGTCATAACCCCGACAGTTTTCTAAGAGGCTACGAGCAGTACTTC
d_gene: -
v_gene: TRBV2
len: 18
abundance: -
j_gene: TRBJ2-7

CDR3aa: CASSQGNGRSTDTQYF
CDR3nt: TGCGCCAGCAGCCAAGGAAACGGGAGGTCGACAGATACGCAGTATTTT
d_gene: TRBD2
v_gene: TRBV4-3
len: 16
abundance: -
j_gene: TRBJ2-3

CDR3aa: CASGLGRGLGFGEQFF
CDR3nt: TGTGCTAGTGGTTTGGGAAGGGGGCTAGGGTTTGGTGAGCAGTTCTTC
d_gene: TRBD1
v_gene: TRBV12-5
len: 16
abundance: -
j_gene: TRBJ2-1

CDR3aa: CASSQDNRGGGETQYF
CDR3nt: TGTGCCAGCAGCCAAGATAATAGGGGCGGGGGGGAGACCCAGTACTTC
d_gene: TRBD2
v_gene: TRBV4-2
len: 16
abundance: -
j_gene: TRBJ2-5

CDR3aa: CASSFASSYNEQFF
CDR3nt: TGTGCCAGCAGTTTCGCGAGCTCCTACAATGAGCAGTTCTTC
d_gene: -
v_gene: TRBV25-1
len: 14
abundance: -
j_gene: TRBJ2-1

CDR3aa: CASSLGLAGGRVDTQYF
CDR3nt: TGTGCCAGCAGCTTGGGACTAGCGGGAGGCCGGGTAGATACGCAGTATTTT
d_gene: TRBD2
v_gene: TRBV7-9
len: 17
abundance: -
j_gene: TRBJ2-3

CDR3aa: CASRSYSTAKAENIQYF
CDR3nt: TGTGCCAGCAGAAGTTATAGTACAGCCAAAGCGGAAAACATTCAGTACTTC
d_gene: -
v_gene: TRBV11-2
len: 17
abundance: -
j_gene: TRBJ2-4

CDR3aa: CASSPWGQTEAFF
CDR3nt: TGTGCCAGCTCACCTTGGGGGCAAACTGAAGCTTTCTTT
d_gene: -
v_gene: TRBV18
len: 13
abundance: -
j_gene: TRBJ1-1

CDR3aa: CASSKGLSNEQFF
CDR3nt: TGTGCCAGCAGCAAGGGACTAAGCAATGAGCAGTTCTTC
d_gene: TRBD2
v_gene: TRBV5-4
len: 13
abundance: -
j_gene: TRBJ2-1

CDR3aa: CASKIGRVYYNEQFF
CDR3nt: TGTGCCAGCAAAATAGGGAGGGTGTACTACAATGAGCAGTTCTTC
d_gene: TRBD2
v_gene: TRBV11-2
len: 15
abundance: once
j_gene: TRBJ2-1

CDR3aa: CASSQAPLPNNEQFF
CDR3nt: TGCGCCAGCAGCCAAGCCCCCCTACCAAACAATGAGCAGTTCTTC
d_gene: -
v_gene: TRBV4-1
len: 15
abundance: -
j_gene: TRBJ2-1

CDR3aa: CASSLAGGPDEQFF
CDR3nt: TGTGCCAGCAGTTTAGCGGGGGGGCCGGATGAGCAGTTCTTC
d_gene: TRBD2
v_gene: TRBV2
len: 14
abundance: -
j_gene: TRBJ2-1

CDR3aa: CASSLGTVYGYTF
CDR3nt: TGCGCCAGCAGCTTGGGGACAGTTTATGGCTACACCTTC
d_gene: -
v_gene: TRBV5-1
len: 13
abundance: -
j_gene: TRBJ1-2

CDR3aa: CASGTRDRLNNSNQPQHF
CDR3nt: TGTGCTAGTGGTACGCGGGACAGACTGAACAATAGCAATCAGCCCCAGCATTTT
d_gene: TRBD1
v_gene: TRBV12-5
len: 18
abundance: -
j_gene: TRBJ1-5

CDR3aa: CASSLDTVSTPTF
CDR3nt: TGTGCCAGCAGCTTAGACACAGTGAGCACCCCCACCTTC
d_gene: -
v_gene: TRBV11-2
len: 13
abundance: -
j_gene: TRBJ1-2

CDR3aa: CASSLVAGGPETQYF
CDR3nt: TGTGCCAGCAGCTTGGTAGCGGGGGGGCCCGAGACCCAGTACTTC
d_gene: TRBD2
v_gene: TRBV5-4
len: 15
abundance: -
j_gene: TRBJ2-5

CDR3aa: CASSLAGDTQYF
CDR3nt: TGCGCCAGCAGCTTGGCGGGGGATACGCAGTATTTT
d_gene: -
v_gene: TRBV5-1
len: 12
abundance: few
j_gene: TRBJ2-3

CDR3aa: CASSPDRVGTGELFF
CDR3nt: TGTGCCAGCAGCCCGGACAGGGTGGGCACCGGGGAGCTGTTTTTT
d_gene: TRBD1
v_gene: TRBV7-3
len: 15
abundance: -
j_gene: TRBJ2-2

CDR3aa: CASLQTGRGGYTF
CDR3nt: TGTGCCAGCCTTCAGACAGGGCGAGGTGGCTACACCTTC
d_gene: TRBD1
v_gene: TRBV14
len: 13
abundance: -
j_gene: TRBJ1-2

CDR3aa: CSVGGGNEQFF
CDR3nt: TGCAGCGTTGGCGGGGGCAATGAGCAGTTCTTC
d_gene: TRBD2
v_gene: TRBV29-1
len: 11
abundance: few
j_gene: TRBJ2-1

CDR3aa: CASSLGRGGLAGYEQYF
CDR3nt: TGTGCCAGCAGCTTAGGTAGGGGGGGACTAGCGGGCTACGAGCAGTACTTC
d_gene: TRBD2
v_gene: TRBV11-2
len: 17
abundance: once
j_gene: TRBJ2-7

CDR3aa: CASSPGLSVSNTEAFF
CDR3nt: TGCGCCAGCAGCCCAGGACTTTCTGTTTCGAACACTGAAGCTTTCTTT
d_gene: -
v_gene: TRBV5-1
len: 16
abundance: few
j_gene: TRBJ1-1

CDR3aa: CASSYKADGYTF
CDR3nt: TGTGCCAGCAGTTACAAGGCGGATGGCTACACCTTC
d_gene: -
v_gene: TRBV6-5
len: 12
abundance: -
j_gene: TRBJ1-2

CDR3aa: CASSEFQFKTYEQYF
CDR3nt: TGTGCCAGCAGTGAATTTCAGTTTAAGACCTACGAGCAGTACTTC
d_gene: -
v_gene: TRBV2
len: 15
abundance: -
j_gene: TRBJ2-7

CDR3aa: CASRPTSLSYNEQFF
CDR3nt: TGTGCCAGCAGACCCACTAGCTTATCCTACAATGAGCAGTTCTTC
d_gene: -
v_gene: TRBV2
len: 15
abundance: -
j_gene: TRBJ2-1

CDR3aa: CASSSTGAGGYTF
CDR3nt: TGTGCCAGCTCTTCGACAGGGGCAGGAGGCTACACCTTC
d_gene: TRBD1
v_gene: TRBV18
len: 13
abundance: few
j_gene: TRBJ1-2

CDR3aa: CASSSNSGRGWNEQFF
CDR3nt: TGTGCCAGCAGCTCTAATAGCGGGAGAGGGTGGAATGAGCAGTTCTTC
d_gene: TRBD2
v_gene: TRBV5-4
len: 16
abundance: -
j_gene: TRBJ2-1

CDR3aa: CASSAVDGDENTIYF
CDR3nt: TGTGCCAGCAGCGCCGTCGACGGAGACGAAAACACCATATATTTT
d_gene: -
v_gene: TRBV11-2
len: 15
abundance: -
j_gene: TRBJ1-3

CDR3aa: CASTYGRSNQPQHF
CDR3nt: TGTGCCAGCACTTATGGCAGGTCGAACCAGCCCCAGCATTTT
d_gene: -
v_gene: TRBV2
len: 14
abundance: few
j_gene: TRBJ1-5

CDR3aa: CASSLSTGSYEQYF
CDR3nt: TGTGCCAGCAGTTTATCAACAGGGAGCTACGAGCAGTACTTC
d_gene: -
v_gene: TRBV27
len: 14
abundance: -
j_gene: TRBJ2-7

CDR3aa: CASSIDARGLNNEQFF
CDR3nt: TGTGCCAGTAGTATAGATGCCAGGGGGCTGAACAATGAGCAGTTCTTC
d_gene: TRBD1
v_gene: TRBV19
len: 16
abundance: few
j_gene: TRBJ2-1

CDR3aa: CASSQNSPPYNEQFF
CDR3nt: TGCGCCAGCAGCCAAAACTCCCCTCCCTACAATGAGCAGTTCTTC
d_gene: -
v_gene: TRBV4-1
len: 15
abundance: -
j_gene: TRBJ2-1

CDR3aa: CASSQDTGRSNYGYTF
CDR3nt: TGCGCCAGCAGCCAAGATACCGGGAGATCGAACTATGGCTACACCTTC
d_gene: -
v_gene: TRBV4-3
len: 16
abundance: -
j_gene: TRBJ1-2

CDR3aa: CASSHTGGAYEQYF
CDR3nt: TGTGCCAGCAGTCACACAGGGGGCGCGTACGAGCAGTACTTC
d_gene: TRBD1
v_gene: TRBV27
len: 14
abundance: -
j_gene: TRBJ2-7

CDR3aa: CASSPRGVGPNTGELFF
CDR3nt: TGTGCCAGCAGCCCCCGGGGGGTGGGCCCGAACACCGGGGAGCTGTTTTTT
d_gene: TRBD2
v_gene: TRBV5-6
len: 17
abundance: -
j_gene: TRBJ2-2

CDR3aa: CASSLSLAGAGEQYF
CDR3nt: TGCGCCAGCAGCTTGAGTCTAGCGGGGGCTGGCGAGCAGTACTTC
d_gene: TRBD2
v_gene: TRBV5-1
len: 15
abundance: -
j_gene: TRBJ2-7

CDR3aa: CASSIDSPYRLRQFF
CDR3nt: TGTGCCAGTAGTATAGATAGCCCCTATCGGCTCCGGCAGTTCTTC
d_gene: -
v_gene: TRBV19
len: 15
abundance: -
j_gene: TRBJ2-1